This T cell receptor beta chain was identified during a study of metastatic and nonmetastatic thyroid tumors. Study in general: Across peripheral blood and tumor or nodule tissue samples taken from malignant and benign thyroid patients, the repertoires were compared with one another. Study-level points and caveats: Compared with benign nodules, malignant thyroid tumors were reported to have significantly higher TCR beta diversity in both blood and tumor.

TCRdb re-called clones via MiXCR from the PCR reads. This sample has about 89,000 clones, with around 13% found just once. This clone showed up many times. As yet, its antigen is unknown. V was shortened by 0 bases and J by 2 bases, with 10 bases between the two germline ends. The CDR3 consists of 15 residues. The V gene's germline CDR1 is SGDLS and CDR2 YYNGEE. Each patient came to thyroid surgery without any prior treatment (of any kind). The sequence came from a female donor with papillary thyroid cancer or a benign thyroid nodule (not recorded which). Some clones in this sample may be carry-over from other donors' samples. This chain links TRBV9 with TRBJ2-3; D possibly corresponds to TRBD1 (5 bases). Sequencing input: tumor tissue. Here the CDR3 reads CASSVGAGFTDTQYF. The DNA of the CDR3 is TGTGCCAGCAGCGTAGGGGCAGGGTTCACAGATACGCAGTATTTT.